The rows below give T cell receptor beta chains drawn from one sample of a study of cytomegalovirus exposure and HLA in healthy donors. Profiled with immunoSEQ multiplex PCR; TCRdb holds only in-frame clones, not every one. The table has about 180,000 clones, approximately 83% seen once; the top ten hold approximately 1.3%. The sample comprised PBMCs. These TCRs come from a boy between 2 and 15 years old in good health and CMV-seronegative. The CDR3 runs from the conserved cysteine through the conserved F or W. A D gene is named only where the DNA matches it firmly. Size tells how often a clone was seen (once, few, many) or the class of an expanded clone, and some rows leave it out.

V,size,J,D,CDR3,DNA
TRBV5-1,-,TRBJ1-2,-,CASSPAGVRHGYTF,TGCGCCAGCAGCCCCGCGGGAGTAAGGCATGGCTACACCTTC
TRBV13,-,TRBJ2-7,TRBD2,CASSFAGGLKEQYF,TGTGCCAGCAGCTTCGCGGGAGGGCTGAAAGAGCAGTACTTC
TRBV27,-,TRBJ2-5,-,CASSFRPGRQETQYF,TGTGCCAGCAGTTTTCGGCCAGGGAGGCAGGAGACCCAGTACTTC
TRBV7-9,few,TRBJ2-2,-,CASSRSGGRGELFF,TGTGCCAGCAGCCGTTCGGGCGGGCGCGGGGAGCTGTTTTTT
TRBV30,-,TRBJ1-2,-,CAWERGGYGYTF,TGTGCCTGGGAGAGGGGGGGGTACGGCTACACCTTC
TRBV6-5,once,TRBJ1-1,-,CASSYSGRPSAEAFF,TGTGCCAGCAGTTATTCCGGACGGCCTAGCGCTGAAGCTTTCTTT
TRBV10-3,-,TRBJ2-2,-,CAISGQETGELFF,TGTGCCATCAGTGGGCAGGAAACCGGGGAGCTGTTTTTT
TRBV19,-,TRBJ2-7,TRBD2,CASSIDLGAGEQYF,TGTGCCAGTAGTATAGATCTCGGAGCGGGAGAGCAGTACTTC
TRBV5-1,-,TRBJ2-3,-,CASSPHQGNSNTQYF,TGCGCCAGCAGCCCTCACCAGGGGAACTCAAATACGCAGTATTTT
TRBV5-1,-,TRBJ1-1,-,CASSFGIAMNTEAFF,TGCGCCAGCAGCTTCGGGATCGCGATGAACACTGAAGCTTTCTTT
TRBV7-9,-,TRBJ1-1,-,CASSVSGVPNTEAFF,TGTGCCAGCAGCGTATCAGGGGTTCCGAACACTGAAGCTTTCTTT
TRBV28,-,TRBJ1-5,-,CASSLNKNQPQHF,TGTGCCAGCAGTTTAAACAAGAATCAGCCCCAGCATTTT
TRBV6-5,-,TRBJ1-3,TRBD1,CASSTQGAEGNTIYF,TGTGCCAGCAGTACTCAGGGGGCTGAGGGAAACACCATATATTTT
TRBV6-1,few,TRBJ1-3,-,CASSEINRLSGNTIYF,TGTGCCAGCAGTGAAATCAACAGGTTATCCGGAAACACCATATATTTT
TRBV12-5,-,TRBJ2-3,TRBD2,CASGRQVRSGGSDTQYF,TGTGCTAGTGGGCGCCAAGTAAGAAGCGGGGGCTCAGATACGCAGTATTTT
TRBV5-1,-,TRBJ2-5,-,CASTFDGGPVQETQYF,TGCGCCAGCACCTTCGATGGAGGCCCAGTTCAAGAGACCCAGTACTTC
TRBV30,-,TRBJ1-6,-,CAWSVTRGIIQPLHF,TGTGCCTGGAGTGTAACAAGGGGCATTATTCAACCCCTCCACTTT
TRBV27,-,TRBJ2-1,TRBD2,CASSPPGLAAHNEQFF,TGTGCCAGCAGCCCTCCGGGACTAGCGGCCCACAATGAGCAGTTCTTC